What follows is one T cell receptor beta chain and its context. The antigen is not known. TCRdb's copy holds only in-frame clones and misses some; the assay was immunoSEQ multiplex PCR. This table has approximately 30,000 clones, over 75% appearing once. The V gene end was trimmed by 5 bases and the J gene end by 2 bases; junction bases not matched to a gene: 5. The germline gives CDR1 SGHVS, CDR2 FNYEAQ. The CDR3 covers 15 residues. The source of the sample is a study of lymphopenia after photon versus proton radiotherapy. Study-wide results and limits: Relative stability marked proton patients; photon patients lost diversity and naive cells. Authors raise, but do not show, better survival with proton therapy. Larger post-nadir TCR diversity loss correlated inversely with survival in deceased patients.

V usage is TRBV7-6 and J usage is TRBJ2-2; TRBD1 agrees at 7 bases. This TCR derives from a man aged 50 to 59 with gastric cancer. The sequences come from peripheral blood, collected from a patient treated with photon-based radiotherapy. Here the CDR3 reads CASSPDRVNTGELFF. The CDR3 bases are TGTGCCAGCAGCCCAGACAGGGTCAACACCGGGGAGCTGTTTTTT. Filled out from reference TRBV7-6 and TRBJ2-2, the complete variable domain reads GAGVSQSPRYKVTKRGQDVALRCDPISGHVSLYWYRQALGQGPEFLTYFNYEAQQDKSGLPNDRFSAERPEGSISTLTIQRTEQRDSAMYRCASSPDRVNTGELFFGEGSRLTVL.